One T cell receptor (beta chain) is described in this entry. The sample comes from a study of human thymus T cells. Sequencing was performed with immunoSEQ multiplex PCR; in TCRdb, only in-frame clones are kept and a portion is missing. Of about 46,000 clones listed, 95% were seen once; the top ten hold under 0.2%. This CDR3 spans 18 amino acids. Trimming took 3 bases from V and 7 from J, leaving 24 bases between them. Germline CDR1 is LGHNA and CDR2 is YSLEER. This rearrangement joins TRBV4-3 to TRBJ2-2; D perhaps matches TRBD1 (7 bases). This receptor was identified in a girl under three years old with a congenital heart defect but otherwise immunologically healthy. The sample comprised blood. As DNA, the CDR3 is TGCGCCAGCAGCCATGGGGAGAGCGGGCCAGGGGGGTTCGGGGAGCTGTTTTTT. Its translation is CASSHGESGPGGFGELFF.